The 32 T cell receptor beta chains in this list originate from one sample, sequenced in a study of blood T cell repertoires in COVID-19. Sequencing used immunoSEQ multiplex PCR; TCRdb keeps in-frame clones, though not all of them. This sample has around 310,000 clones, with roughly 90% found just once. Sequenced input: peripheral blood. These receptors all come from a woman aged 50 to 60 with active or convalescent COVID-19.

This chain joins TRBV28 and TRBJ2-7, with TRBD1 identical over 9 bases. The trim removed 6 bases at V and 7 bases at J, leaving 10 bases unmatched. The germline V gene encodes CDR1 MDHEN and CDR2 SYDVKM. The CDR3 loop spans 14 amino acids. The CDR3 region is CASSAGTGNGEQYF. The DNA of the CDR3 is TGTGCCAGCAGCGCCGGGACAGGGAATGGTGAGCAGTACTTC.

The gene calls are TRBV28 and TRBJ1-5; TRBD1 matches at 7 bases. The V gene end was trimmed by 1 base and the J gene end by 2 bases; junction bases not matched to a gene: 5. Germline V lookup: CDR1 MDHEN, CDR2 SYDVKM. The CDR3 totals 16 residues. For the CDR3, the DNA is TGTGCCAGCAGTTTATTAGACAGGGCTGGCAATCAGCCCCAGCATTTT. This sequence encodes CASSLLDRAGNQPQHF.

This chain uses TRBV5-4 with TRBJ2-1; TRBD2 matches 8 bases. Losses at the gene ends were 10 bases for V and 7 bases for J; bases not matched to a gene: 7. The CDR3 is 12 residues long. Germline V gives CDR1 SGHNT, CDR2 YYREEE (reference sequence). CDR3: CAGGTSLNEQFF. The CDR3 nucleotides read TGTGCCGGTGGGACTAGTTTGAATGAGCAGTTCTTC.

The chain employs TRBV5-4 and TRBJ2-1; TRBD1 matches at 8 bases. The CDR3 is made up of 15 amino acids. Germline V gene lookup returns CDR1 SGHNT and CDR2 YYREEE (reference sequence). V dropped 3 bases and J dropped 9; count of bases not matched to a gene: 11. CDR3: CASSSVRTGWGEQFF. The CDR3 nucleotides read TGTGCCAGCAGCTCTGTACGGACAGGGTGGGGTGAGCAGTTCTTC. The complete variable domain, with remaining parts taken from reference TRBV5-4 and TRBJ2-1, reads ETGVTQSPTHLIKTRGQQVTLRCSSQSGHNTVSWYQQALGQGPQFIFQYYREEENGRGNFPPRFSGLQFPNYSSELNVNALELDDSALYLCASSSVRTGWGEQFFGPGTRLTVL.

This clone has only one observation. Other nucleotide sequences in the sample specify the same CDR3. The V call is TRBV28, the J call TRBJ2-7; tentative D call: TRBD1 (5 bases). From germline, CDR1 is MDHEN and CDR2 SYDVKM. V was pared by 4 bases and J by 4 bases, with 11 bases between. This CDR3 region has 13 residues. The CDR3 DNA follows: TGTGCCAGCAGTTCTGGGCAGGGATACGAGCAGTACTTC. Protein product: CASSSGQGYEQYF.

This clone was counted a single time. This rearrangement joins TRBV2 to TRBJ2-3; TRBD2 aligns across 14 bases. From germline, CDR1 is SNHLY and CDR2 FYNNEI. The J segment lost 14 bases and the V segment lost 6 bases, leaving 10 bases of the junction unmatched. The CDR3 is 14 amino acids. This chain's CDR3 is CASSGTSGGPKRYF. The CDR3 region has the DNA TGTGCCAGCAGCGGGACTAGCGGGGGCCCTAAACGGTATTTT.

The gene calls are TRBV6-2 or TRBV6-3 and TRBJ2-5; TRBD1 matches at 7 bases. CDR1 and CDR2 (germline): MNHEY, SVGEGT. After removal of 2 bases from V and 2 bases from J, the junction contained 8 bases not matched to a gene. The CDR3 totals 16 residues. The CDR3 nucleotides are TGTGCCAGCAGTTACGATTTGGGGACAGATCAAGAGACCCAGTACTTC. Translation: CASSYDLGTDQETQYF.

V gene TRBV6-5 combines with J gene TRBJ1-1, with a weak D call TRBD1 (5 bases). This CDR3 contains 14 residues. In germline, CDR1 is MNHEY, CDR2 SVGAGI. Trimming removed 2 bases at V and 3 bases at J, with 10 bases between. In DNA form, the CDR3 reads TGTGCCAGCAGTTACGAGACGGGGGACACTGAAGCTTTCTTT. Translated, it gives CASSYETGDTEAFF.

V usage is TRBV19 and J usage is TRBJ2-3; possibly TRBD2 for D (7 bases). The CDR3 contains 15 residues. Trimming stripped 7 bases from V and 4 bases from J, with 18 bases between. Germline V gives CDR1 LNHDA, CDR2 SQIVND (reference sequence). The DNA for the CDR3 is TGTGCCAGTAATACGGGGGGCTGGTTTGCAGATACGCAGTATTTT. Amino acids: CASNTGGWFADTQYF.

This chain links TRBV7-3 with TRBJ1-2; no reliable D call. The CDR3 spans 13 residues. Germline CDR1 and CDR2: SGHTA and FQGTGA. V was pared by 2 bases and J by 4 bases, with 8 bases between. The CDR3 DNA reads TGTGCCAGCAGCTTAGACACTTCCTATGGCTACACCTTC. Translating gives CASSLDTSYGYTF.

The CDR3 here is CASSLGVPGPQHF. CDR3 coding DNA: TGTGCCAGCAGCCTAGGGGTTCCGGGGCCCCAGCATTTT. The genes are TRBV9 and TRBJ1-5; tentatively, D is TRBD1 (5 bases). CDR3 length: 13 amino acids. Trimming pared 4 bases from V and 9 bases from J, leaving 14 bases between. In germline, CDR1 is SGDLS, CDR2 YYNGEE.

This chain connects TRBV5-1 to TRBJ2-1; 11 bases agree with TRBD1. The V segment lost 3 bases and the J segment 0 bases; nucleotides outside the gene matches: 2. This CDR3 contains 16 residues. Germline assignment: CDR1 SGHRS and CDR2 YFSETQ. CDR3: CASSSGTGGSYNEQFF. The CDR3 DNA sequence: TGCGCCAGCAGCTCCGGGACAGGGGGCTCCTACAATGAGCAGTTCTTC.

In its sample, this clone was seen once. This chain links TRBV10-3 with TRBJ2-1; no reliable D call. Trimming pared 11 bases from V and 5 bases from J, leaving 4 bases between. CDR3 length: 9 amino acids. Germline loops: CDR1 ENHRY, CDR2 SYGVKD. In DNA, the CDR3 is TGTGCCCCCGACAATGAGCAGTTCTTC. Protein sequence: CAPDNEQFF.

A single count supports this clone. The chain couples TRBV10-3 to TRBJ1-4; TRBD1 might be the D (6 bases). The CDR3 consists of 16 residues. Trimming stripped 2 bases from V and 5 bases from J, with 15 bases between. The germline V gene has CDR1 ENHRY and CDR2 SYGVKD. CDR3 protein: CAISEGVTGQNEKLFF. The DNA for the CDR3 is TGTGCCATCAGTGAGGGGGTGACAGGACAAAATGAAAAACTGTTTTTT.

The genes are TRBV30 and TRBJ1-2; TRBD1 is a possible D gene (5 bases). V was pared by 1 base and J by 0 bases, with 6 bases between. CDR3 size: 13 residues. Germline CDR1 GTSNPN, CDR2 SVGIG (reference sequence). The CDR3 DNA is TGTGCCTGGAGTGGACAGTCTAACTATGGCTACACCTTC. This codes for CAWSGQSNYGYTF.

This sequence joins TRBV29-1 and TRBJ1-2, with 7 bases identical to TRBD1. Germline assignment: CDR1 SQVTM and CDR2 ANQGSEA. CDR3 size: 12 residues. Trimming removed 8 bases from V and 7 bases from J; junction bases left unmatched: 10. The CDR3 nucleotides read TGCAGCTTCTGGGACAGTAGTTTTGGCTACACCTTC. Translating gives CSFWDSSFGYTF. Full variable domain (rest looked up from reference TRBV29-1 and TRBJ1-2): SAVISQKPSRDICQRGTSLTIQCQVDSQVTMMFWYRQQPGQSLTLIATANQGSEATYESGFVIDKFPISRPNLTFSTLTVSNMSPEDSSIYLCSFWDSSFGYTFGSGTRLTVV.

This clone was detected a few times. CDR3 residues: CASSFSSYNEQFF. The CDR3 nucleotides are TGTGCCAGCAGTTTCAGCTCCTACAATGAGCAGTTCTTC. The chain carries TRBV6-2 or TRBV6-3 and TRBJ2-1; the D is unclear. Germline assignment: CDR1 MNHEY and CDR2 SVGEGT. V shed 4 bases and J shed 0 bases, with 4 bases lying between them. There are 13 residues in the CDR3.

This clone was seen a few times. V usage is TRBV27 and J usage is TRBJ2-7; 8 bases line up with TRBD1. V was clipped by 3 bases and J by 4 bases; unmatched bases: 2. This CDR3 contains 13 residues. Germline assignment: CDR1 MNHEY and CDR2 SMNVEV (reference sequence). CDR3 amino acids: CASSLRDRYEQYF. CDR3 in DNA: TGTGCCAGCAGTTTGAGGGACAGGTACGAGCAGTACTTC.

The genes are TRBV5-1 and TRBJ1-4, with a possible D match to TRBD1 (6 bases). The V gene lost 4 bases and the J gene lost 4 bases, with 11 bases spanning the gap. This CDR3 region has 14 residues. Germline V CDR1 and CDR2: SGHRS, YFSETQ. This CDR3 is CASSRGADNEKLFF. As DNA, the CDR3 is TGCGCCAGCAGCCGGGGGGCAGATAATGAAAAACTGTTTTTT.

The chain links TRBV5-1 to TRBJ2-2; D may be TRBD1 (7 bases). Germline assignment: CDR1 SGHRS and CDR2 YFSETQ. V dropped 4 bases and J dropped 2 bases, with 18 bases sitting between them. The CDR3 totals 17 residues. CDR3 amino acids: CASSQGGTGYNTGELFF. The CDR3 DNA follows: TGCGCCAGCAGCCAGGGGGGTACAGGCTATAACACCGGGGAGCTGTTTTTT.

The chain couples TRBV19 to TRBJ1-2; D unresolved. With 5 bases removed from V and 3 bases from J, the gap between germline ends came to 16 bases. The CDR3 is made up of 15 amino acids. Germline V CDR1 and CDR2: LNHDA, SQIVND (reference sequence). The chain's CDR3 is CASSQTPSRDYGYTF. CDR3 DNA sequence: TGTGCCAGTAGTCAGACCCCTTCGAGGGACTATGGCTACACCTTC.

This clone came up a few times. This CDR3 is CASSPGVGAPDTQYF. DNA of the CDR3: TGTGCCAGCAGCCCCGGCGTGGGGGCACCAGATACGCAGTATTTT. The gene calls are TRBV5-4 and TRBJ2-3, with D perhaps matching TRBD1 (6 bases). The CDR3 runs to 15 residues. Trimming pared 4 bases from V and 4 bases from J, leaving 16 bases between. The V gene's germline CDR1 is SGHNT and CDR2 YYREEE (reference sequence).

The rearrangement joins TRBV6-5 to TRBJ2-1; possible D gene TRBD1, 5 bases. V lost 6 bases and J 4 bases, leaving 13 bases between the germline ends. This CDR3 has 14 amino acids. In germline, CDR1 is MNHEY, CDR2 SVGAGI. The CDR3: CASRRGRSYNEQFF. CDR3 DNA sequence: TGTGCCAGCAGAAGGGGCAGATCGTACAATGAGCAGTTCTTC.

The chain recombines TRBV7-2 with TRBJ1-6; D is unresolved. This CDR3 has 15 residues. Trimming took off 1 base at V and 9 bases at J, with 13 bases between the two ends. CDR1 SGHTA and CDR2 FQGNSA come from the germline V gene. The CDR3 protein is CASSLGLTGGSPLHF. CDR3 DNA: TGTGCCAGCAGCTTAGGTCTGACGGGAGGTTCACCCCTCCACTTT.

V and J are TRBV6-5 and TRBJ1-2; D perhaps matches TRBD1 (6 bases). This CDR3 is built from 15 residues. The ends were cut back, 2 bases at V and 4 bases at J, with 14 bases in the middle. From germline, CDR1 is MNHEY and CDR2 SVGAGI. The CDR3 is CASSYDFATGYGYTF. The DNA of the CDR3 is TGTGCCAGCAGTTACGACTTTGCGACAGGCTATGGCTACACCTTC.

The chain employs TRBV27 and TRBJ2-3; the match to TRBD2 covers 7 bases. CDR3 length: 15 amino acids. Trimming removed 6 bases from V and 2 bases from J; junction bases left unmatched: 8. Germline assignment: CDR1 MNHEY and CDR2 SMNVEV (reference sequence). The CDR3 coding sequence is TGTGCCAGCAGCCCAGGACTAGGAATCACAGATACGCAGTATTTT. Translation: CASSPGLGITDTQYF.

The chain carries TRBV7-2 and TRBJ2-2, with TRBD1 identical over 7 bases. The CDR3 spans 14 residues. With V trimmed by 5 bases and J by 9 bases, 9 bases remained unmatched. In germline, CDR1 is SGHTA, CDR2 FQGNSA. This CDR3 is CASSDDREHRELFF. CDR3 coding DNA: TGTGCCAGCAGCGACGACAGGGAGCACCGGGAGCTGTTTTTT.

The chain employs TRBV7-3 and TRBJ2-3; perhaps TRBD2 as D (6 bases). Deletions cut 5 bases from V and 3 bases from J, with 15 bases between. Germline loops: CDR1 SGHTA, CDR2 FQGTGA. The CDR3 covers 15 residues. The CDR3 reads CASSPTGRSTDTQYF. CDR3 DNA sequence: TGTGCCAGCAGCCCGACGGGGAGGAGTACAGATACGCAGTATTTT.

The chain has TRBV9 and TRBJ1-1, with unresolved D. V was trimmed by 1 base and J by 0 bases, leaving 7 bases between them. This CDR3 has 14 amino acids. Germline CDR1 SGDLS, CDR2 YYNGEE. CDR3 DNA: TGTGCCAGCAGCGTAAGCAGGTTGAACACTGAAGCTTTCTTT. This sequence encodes CASSVSRLNTEAFF.

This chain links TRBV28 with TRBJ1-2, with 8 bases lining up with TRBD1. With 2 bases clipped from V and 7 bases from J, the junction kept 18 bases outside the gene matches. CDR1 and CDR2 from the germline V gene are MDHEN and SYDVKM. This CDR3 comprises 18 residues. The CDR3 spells CASSLLIPSQGALRGYTF. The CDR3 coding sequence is TGTGCCAGCAGTTTACTCATCCCTTCGCAGGGGGCGCTTCGTGGCTACACCTTC.

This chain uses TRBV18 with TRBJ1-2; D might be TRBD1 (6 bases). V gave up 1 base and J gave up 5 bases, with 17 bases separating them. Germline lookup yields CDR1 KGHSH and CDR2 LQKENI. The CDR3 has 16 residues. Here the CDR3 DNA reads TGTGCCAGCTCACCACTGAACCCGGGGACAATTTATGGCTACACCTTC. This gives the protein CASSPLNPGTIYGYTF.

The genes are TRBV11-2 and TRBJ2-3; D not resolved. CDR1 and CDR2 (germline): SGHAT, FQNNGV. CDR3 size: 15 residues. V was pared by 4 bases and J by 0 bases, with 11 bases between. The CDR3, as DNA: TGTGCCAGCAGCTACTATTCTGGGAGCACAGATACGCAGTATTTT. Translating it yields CASSYYSGSTDTQYF.